Described below is a single T cell receptor (beta chain) sequence and its context. Its specificity is not known. It was with 60 Vbeta and 13 Jbeta primers that the PCR ran. Profiled with immunoSEQ multiplex PCR; TCRdb holds only in-frame clones, not every one. The sample records fewer than 250,000 clones, 60% to 80% being singletons. The trim removed 1 base at V and 0 bases at J, leaving 9 bases unmatched. The CDR3 extends over 18 amino acids. Looked up from germline, CDR1 is WSHSY and CDR2 is SAAADI. The source of the sample is a study of cytomegalovirus exposure and HLA in healthy donors. Findings and limits, study-wide: Researchers reported in a later analysis that a missense DCLRE1C variant was tied to TCR beta V- and J-gene trimming. Immune exposure information comprised only CMV serostatus. A later analysis found most CMV-associated TCR beta chains apparently HLA-restricted. Some V segments could not be told apart, so they were left out, TRBV6-2 and TRBV6-3 among them.

The sample comprised PBMCs. The chain has TRBV10-2 and TRBJ2-1, with 7 bases lining up with TRBD2. The source of this sequence is a woman aged 25 to 39 in good health and CMV-seropositive. The CDR3 sequence is CASSELAGEGSSYNEQFF. The CDR3 bases are TGCGCCAGCAGTGAGTTGGCGGGAGAAGGGAGCTCCTACAATGAGCAGTTCTTC.